In this sample, the clone carrying this T cell receptor beta chain turned up once. The sample belongs to a study of blood T cell repertoires in COVID-19. Seattle patients were enrolled while actively infected and followed longitudinally. The length of the CDR3 is 12 residues. Germline V gives CDR1 SQVTM, CDR2 ANQGSEA. The junction had 6 bases not matched to a gene; V was cut back by 6 bases and J by 5 bases. Profiled with immunoSEQ multiplex PCR; TCRdb holds only in-frame clones, not every one. The sample records about 150,000 clones, 70% to 90% being singletons. The chain employs TRBV29-1 and TRBJ2-7, with 8 bases matching TRBD1. Sequencing used peripheral blood. The receptor was derived from a man aged 55 to 70 with COVID-19, enrolled during active disease. This CDR3 is CSVRQGFNEQYF. The CDR3, as DNA: TGCAGCGTCAGACAGGGGTTCAACGAGCAGTACTTC.